This is a list of T cell receptor beta chains from one sample in a study of blood T cell repertoires in COVID-19. The assay was immunoSEQ multiplex PCR, and TCRdb's table has in-frame clones only and misses some. The table lists 240,000 or so clones, roughly 90% of them singletons. The sample was peripheral blood. The origin of the receptors is a woman between 25 and 40 years old with acute or convalescent COVID-19. The CDR3 runs from the conserved cysteine through the conserved F or W. The D gene is left open where the match is weak. Not every row has a clone size; where given, it reads once, few, many or a size class.

D: TRBD2
size: once
V: TRBV9
J: TRBJ2-1
DNA: TGTGCCAGCAGCGCCACCGTTAGCGGGACTGGTTCCTACAATGAGCAGTTCTTC
CDR3: CASSATVSGTGSYNEQFF

D: TRBD1
size: NA
V: TRBV19
J: TRBJ2-2
DNA: TGTGCCAGCCGTCCTAGACAGGGTGGCGGGGAGCTGTTTTTT
CDR3: CASRPRQGGGELFF

D: NA
size: once
V: TRBV7-8
J: TRBJ2-7
DNA: TGTGCCAGCAGCCTGCTTATTGGTGTCAGGGAGCAGTACTTC
CDR3: CASSLLIGVREQYF

D: NA
size: once
V: TRBV7-3
J: TRBJ1-1
DNA: TGTGCCAGCAGCTTAACGGGAGGTTCGAACACTGAAGCTTTCTTT
CDR3: CASSLTGGSNTEAFF

D: TRBD1
size: once
V: TRBV6-5
J: TRBJ1-5
DNA: TGTGCCAGCAGTTACTCGTCAGGGGGCAGGGAGCCCCAGCATTTT
CDR3: CASSYSSGGREPQHF

D: TRBD1
size: NA
V: TRBV5-4
J: TRBJ2-7
DNA: TGTGCCAGCAGCTGGGGCCGGGACAGGTCAACCTACGAGCAGTACTTC
CDR3: CASSWGRDRSTYEQYF

D: NA
size: NA
V: TRBV25-1
J: TRBJ1-1
DNA: TGTGCCAGCAGTGGGCGGGGCCGCACTGAAGCTTTCTTT
CDR3: CASSGRGRTEAFF

D: TRBD2
size: NA
V: TRBV5-6
J: TRBJ2-1
DNA: TGTGCCAGCAGCTTTCGACTAGCGGGAGGGTTAAGCTCCTACAATGAGCAGTTCTTC
CDR3: CASSFRLAGGLSSYNEQFF

D: NA
size: NA
V: TRBV3-1/TRBV3-2
J: TRBJ1-5
DNA: TGTGCCAGCAGCCAAGATGGGCGGAGGCAGCCCCAGCATTTT
CDR3: CASSQDGRRQPQHF

D: NA
size: NA
V: TRBV7-2
J: TRBJ2-7
DNA: TGTGCCAGCAGCTTAGTCAGGGGTGGAAGCTCCTACGAGCAGTACTTC
CDR3: CASSLVRGGSSYEQYF

D: TRBD1
size: NA
V: TRBV12-3/TRBV12-4
J: TRBJ1-3
DNA: TGTGCCAGCAGCCCCAGGGGGGGAAACACCATATATTTT
CDR3: CASSPRGGNTIYF

D: TRBD1
size: NA
V: TRBV19
J: TRBJ2-3
DNA: TGTGCCAGTAGTATGGGACAGGGCGGCACAGATACGCAGTATTTT
CDR3: CASSMGQGGTDTQYF

D: NA
size: NA
V: TRBV5-1
J: TRBJ1-1
DNA: TGCGCCAGCAGCTTGGGGACCAGGGGCTTGGACACTGAAGCTTTCTTT
CDR3: CASSLGTRGLDTEAFF

D: TRBD2
size: NA
V: TRBV19
J: TRBJ2-1
DNA: TGTGCCAGTAGTCCTCTAGCGGGCGGAGTATACAATGAGCAGTTCTTC
CDR3: CASSPLAGGVYNEQFF

D: NA
size: NA
V: TRBV27
J: TRBJ1-2
DNA: TGTGCCAGCAGTTTACGCGTTAGGGCGGGGGGCGATAGTGGCTACACCTTC
CDR3: CASSLRVRAGGDSGYTF

D: NA
size: NA
V: TRBV13
J: TRBJ1-6
DNA: TGTGCCAGCAGCCAACGACTTGGGAGCAATTCACCCCTCCACTTT
CDR3: CASSQRLGSNSPLHF

D: NA
size: NA
V: TRBV7-9
J: TRBJ2-7
DNA: TGTGCCAGCAGCTCACTTAAGGGGGGGTACGAGCAGTACTTC
CDR3: CASSSLKGGYEQYF

D: NA
size: NA
V: TRBV5-4
J: TRBJ2-7
DNA: TGTGCCAGCAGCGCGACTTCGCGGGATAGTGTATACGAGCAGTACTTC
CDR3: CASSATSRDSVYEQYF

D: NA
size: NA
V: TRBV11-2
J: TRBJ1-2
DNA: TGTGCCAGCAGCAATCCCGGGACTCTGGTGGGAGGTGGCTACACCTTC
CDR3: CASSNPGTLVGGGYTF

D: TRBD2
size: NA
V: TRBV5-1
J: TRBJ2-7
DNA: TGCGCCAGCAGCCCCCTTACTAGCGGATCAACCTACGAGCAGTACTTC
CDR3: CASSPLTSGSTYEQYF

D: TRBD1
size: NA
V: TRBV6-5
J: TRBJ1-6
DNA: TGTGCCAGCAGTCCCGGACAGGCGAAAAATTCACCCCTCCACTTT
CDR3: CASSPGQAKNSPLHF

D: NA
size: NA
V: TRBV5-1
J: TRBJ2-7
DNA: TGCGCCAGCAGCTTGGTAACCCCTAACTACGAGCAGTACTTC
CDR3: CASSLVTPNYEQYF

D: NA
size: NA
V: TRBV19
J: TRBJ2-5
DNA: TGTGCCAGCAATGGGGGGAGGGACAAGGAGACCCAGTACTTC
CDR3: CASNGGRDKETQYF

D: NA
size: NA
V: TRBV27
J: TRBJ2-1
DNA: TGTGCCAGCAGTTTAGCACAAAACAATGAGCAGTTCTTC
CDR3: CASSLAQNNEQFF